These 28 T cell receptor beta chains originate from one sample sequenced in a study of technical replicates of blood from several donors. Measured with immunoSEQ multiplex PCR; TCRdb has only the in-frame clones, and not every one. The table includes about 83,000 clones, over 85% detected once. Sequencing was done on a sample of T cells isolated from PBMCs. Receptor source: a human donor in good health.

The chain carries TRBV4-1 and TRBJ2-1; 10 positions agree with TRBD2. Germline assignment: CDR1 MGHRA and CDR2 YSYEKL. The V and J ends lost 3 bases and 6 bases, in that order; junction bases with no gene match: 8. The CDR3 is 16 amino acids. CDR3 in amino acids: CASSHRERGGLNEQFF. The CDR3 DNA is TGCGCCAGCAGCCATAGAGAGCGGGGGGGCCTCAATGAGCAGTTCTTC.

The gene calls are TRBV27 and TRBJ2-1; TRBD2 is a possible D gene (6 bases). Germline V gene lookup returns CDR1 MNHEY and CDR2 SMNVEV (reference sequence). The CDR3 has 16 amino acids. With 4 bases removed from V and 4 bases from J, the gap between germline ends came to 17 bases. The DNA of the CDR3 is TGTGCCAGCAGTTATACTTCGGTAGCGGTTTACAATGAGCAGTTCTTC. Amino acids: CASSYTSVAVYNEQFF.

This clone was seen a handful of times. The CDR3 loop reads CASRQPSGNTIYF. The CDR3 nucleotides are TGTGCCAGCCGACAACCCTCTGGAAACACCATATATTTT. The chain uses TRBV5-6 and TRBJ1-3, with unresolved D. V shed 7 bases and J shed 0 bases, with 8 bases lying between them. The CDR3 runs 13 residues. Germline CDR1 and CDR2: SGHDT and YYEEEE.

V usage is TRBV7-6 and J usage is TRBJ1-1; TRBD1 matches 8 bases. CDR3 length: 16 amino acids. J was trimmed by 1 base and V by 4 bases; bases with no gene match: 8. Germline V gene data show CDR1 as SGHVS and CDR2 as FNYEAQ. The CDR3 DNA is TGTGCCAGCAGCTCACGTCCCGGGACAGGGAACACTGAAGCTTTCTTT. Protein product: CASSSRPGTGNTEAFF. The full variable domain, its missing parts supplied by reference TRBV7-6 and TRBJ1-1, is GAGVSQSPRYKVTKRGQDVALRCDPISGHVSLYWYRQALGQGPEFLTYFNYEAQQDKSGLPNDRFSAERPEGSISTLTIQRTEQRDSAMYRCASSSRPGTGNTEAFFGQGTRLTVV.

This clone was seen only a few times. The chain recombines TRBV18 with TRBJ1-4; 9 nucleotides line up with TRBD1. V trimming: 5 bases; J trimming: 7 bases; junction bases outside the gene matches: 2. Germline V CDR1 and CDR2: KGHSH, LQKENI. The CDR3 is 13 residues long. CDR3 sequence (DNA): TGTGCCAGCTCAACGGACAGGGGTGAAAAACTGTTTTTT. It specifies CASSTDRGEKLFF.

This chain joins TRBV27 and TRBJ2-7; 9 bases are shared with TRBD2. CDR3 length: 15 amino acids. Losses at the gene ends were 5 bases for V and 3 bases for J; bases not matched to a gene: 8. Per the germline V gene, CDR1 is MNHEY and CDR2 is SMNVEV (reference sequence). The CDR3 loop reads CASSPRGSGSYEQYF. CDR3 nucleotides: TGTGCCAGCAGTCCCCGAGGTAGCGGGAGCTACGAGCAGTACTTC.

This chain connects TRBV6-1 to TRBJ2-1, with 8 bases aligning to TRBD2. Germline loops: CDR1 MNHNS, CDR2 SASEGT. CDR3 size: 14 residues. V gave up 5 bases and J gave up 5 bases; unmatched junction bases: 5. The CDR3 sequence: CASSLAGPNNEQFF. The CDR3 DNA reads TGTGCCAGCAGTTTAGCGGGACCAAACAATGAGCAGTTCTTC.

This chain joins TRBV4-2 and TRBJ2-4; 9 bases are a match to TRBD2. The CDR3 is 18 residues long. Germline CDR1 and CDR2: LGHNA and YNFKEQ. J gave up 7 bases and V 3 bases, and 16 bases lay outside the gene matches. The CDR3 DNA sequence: TGTGCCAGCAGCCACTTATTAGCGGGAGATTCCGGGGGGAACATTCAGTACTTC. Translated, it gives CASSHLLAGDSGGNIQYF.

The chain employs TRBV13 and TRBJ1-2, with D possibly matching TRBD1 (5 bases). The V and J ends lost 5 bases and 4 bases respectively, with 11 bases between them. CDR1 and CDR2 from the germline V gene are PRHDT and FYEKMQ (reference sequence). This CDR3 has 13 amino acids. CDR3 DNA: TGTGCCAGCAGCCTCGGACACCCCTATGGCTACACCTTC. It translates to CASSLGHPYGYTF.

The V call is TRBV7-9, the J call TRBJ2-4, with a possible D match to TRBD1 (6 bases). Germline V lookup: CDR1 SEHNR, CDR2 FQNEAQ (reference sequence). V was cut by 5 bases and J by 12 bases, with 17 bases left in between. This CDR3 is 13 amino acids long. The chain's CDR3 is CASSLGGFDSQYF. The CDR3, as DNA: TGTGCCAGCAGCCTAGGGGGATTTGACAGTCAGTACTTC.

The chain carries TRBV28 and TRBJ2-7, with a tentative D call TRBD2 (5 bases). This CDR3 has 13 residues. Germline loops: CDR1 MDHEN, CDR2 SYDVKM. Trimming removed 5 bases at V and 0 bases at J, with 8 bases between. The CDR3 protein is CASSVLGSYEQYF. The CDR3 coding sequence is TGTGCCAGCAGTGTACTAGGCTCCTACGAGCAGTACTTC.

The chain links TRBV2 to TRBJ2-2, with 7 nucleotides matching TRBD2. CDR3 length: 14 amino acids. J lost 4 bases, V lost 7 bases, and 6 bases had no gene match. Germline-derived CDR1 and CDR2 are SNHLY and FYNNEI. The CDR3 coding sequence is TGTGCCAGCATGGCACTAGCGAGCACCGGGGAGCTGTTTTTT. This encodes CASMALASTGELFF.

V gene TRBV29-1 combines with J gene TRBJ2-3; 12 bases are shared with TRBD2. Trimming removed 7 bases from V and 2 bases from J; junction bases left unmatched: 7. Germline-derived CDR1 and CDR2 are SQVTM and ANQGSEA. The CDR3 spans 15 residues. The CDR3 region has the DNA TGCAGCGCCGAGACTAGCGGGGGCCTCACAGATACGCAGTATTTT. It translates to CSAETSGGLTDTQYF.

CDR3 amino acids: CASSKMTGSGNTIYF. As DNA, the CDR3 is TGTGCCAGCAGCAAAATGACAGGGTCTGGAAACACCATATATTTT. The chain links TRBV27 to TRBJ1-3, with 7 bases lining up with TRBD1. Germline CDR1 and CDR2: MNHEY and SMNVEV (reference sequence). J was trimmed by 1 base and V by 6 bases; bases with no gene match: 6. This CDR3 is built from 15 residues.

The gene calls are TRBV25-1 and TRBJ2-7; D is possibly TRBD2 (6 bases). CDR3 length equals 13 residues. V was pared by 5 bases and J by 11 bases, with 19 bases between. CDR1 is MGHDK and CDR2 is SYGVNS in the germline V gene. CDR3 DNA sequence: TGTGCCAGCAGTTCCCTGGGGGGAGCTGGGAAGTACTTC. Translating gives CASSSLGGAGKYF.

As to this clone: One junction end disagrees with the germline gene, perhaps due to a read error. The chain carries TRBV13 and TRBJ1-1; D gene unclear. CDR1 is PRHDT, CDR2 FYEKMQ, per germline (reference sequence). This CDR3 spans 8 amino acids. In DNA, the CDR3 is TGTGCCAGCAAATTTCCCCTTTTT. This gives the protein CASKFPLF.

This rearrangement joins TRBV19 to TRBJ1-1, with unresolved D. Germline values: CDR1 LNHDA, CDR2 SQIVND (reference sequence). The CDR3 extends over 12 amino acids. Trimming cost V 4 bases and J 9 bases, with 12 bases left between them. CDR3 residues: CASSTLRRQAFF. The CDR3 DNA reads TGTGCCAGTAGTACCCTTAGGAGACAAGCTTTCTTT.

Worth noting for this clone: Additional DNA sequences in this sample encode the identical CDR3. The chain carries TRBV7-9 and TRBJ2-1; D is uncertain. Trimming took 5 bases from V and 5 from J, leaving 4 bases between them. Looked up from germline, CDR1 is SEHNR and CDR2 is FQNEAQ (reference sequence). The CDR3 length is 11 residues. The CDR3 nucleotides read TGTGCCAGCAGCCTTAACAATGAGCAGTTCTTC. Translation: CASSLNNEQFF.

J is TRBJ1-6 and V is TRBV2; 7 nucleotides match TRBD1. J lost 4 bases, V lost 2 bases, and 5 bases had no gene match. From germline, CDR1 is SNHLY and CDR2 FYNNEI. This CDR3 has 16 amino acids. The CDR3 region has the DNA TGTGCCAGCAGTGAACGGGGACAGATATATAATTCACCCCTCCACTTT. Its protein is CASSERGQIYNSPLHF.

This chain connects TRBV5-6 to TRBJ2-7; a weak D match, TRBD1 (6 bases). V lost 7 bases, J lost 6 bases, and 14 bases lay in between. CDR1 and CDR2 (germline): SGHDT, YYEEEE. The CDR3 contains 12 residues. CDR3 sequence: CASGRGGPEQYF. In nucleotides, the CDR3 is TGTGCCAGCGGGAGAGGGGGTCCCGAGCAGTACTTC.

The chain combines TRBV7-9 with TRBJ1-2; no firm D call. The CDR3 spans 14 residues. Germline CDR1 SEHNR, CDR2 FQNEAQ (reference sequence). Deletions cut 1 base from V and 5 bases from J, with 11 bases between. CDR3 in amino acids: CASSLELGGYGYTF. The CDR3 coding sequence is TGTGCCAGCAGCTTAGAGCTTGGCGGATATGGCTACACCTTC.

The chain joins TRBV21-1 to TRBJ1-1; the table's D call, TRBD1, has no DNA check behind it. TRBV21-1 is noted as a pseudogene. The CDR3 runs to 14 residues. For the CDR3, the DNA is TGTGCCAGCAGCAATGGGCAGGGAAACACTGAAGCTTTCTTT. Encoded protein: CASSNGQGNTEAFF.

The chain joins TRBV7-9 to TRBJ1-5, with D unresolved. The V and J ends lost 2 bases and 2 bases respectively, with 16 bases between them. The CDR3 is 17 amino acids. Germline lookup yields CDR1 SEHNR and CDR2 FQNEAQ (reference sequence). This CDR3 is CASSLINRDIGNQPQHF. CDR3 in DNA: TGTGCCAGCAGCTTAATTAACAGAGACATTGGCAATCAGCCCCAGCATTTT.

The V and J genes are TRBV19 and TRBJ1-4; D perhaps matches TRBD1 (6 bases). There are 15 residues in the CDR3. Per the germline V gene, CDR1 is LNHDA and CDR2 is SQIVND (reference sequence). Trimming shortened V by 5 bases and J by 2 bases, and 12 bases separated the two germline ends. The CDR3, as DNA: TGTGCCAGTAGTTCTCGTGGGGGCACTAATGAAAAACTGTTTTTT. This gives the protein CASSSRGGTNEKLFF.

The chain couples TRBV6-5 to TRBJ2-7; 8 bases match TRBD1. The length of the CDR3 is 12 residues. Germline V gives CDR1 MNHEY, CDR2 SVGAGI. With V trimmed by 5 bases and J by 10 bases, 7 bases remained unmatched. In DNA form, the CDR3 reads TGTGCCAGCAGTCACGGACAGGGAGCCCAGTACTTC. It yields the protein CASSHGQGAQYF.

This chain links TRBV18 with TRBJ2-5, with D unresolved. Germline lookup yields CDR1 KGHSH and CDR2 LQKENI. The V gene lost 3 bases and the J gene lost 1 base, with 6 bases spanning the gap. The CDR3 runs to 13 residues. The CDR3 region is CASSPTIQETQYF. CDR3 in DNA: TGTGCCAGCTCACCCACAATCCAAGAGACCCAGTACTTC.

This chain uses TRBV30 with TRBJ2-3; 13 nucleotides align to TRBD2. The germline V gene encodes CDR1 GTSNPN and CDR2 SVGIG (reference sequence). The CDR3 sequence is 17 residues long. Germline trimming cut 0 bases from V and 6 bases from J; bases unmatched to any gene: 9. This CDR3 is CAWSVSGTSGVLDTQYF. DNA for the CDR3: TGTGCCTGGAGTGTCTCCGGGACTAGCGGGGTTTTGGATACGCAGTATTTT. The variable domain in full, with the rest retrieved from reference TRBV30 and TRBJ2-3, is SQTIHQWPATLVQPVGSPLSLECTVEGTSNPNLYWYRQAAGRGLQLLFYSVGIGQISSEVPQNLSASRPQDRQFILSSKKLLLSDSGFYLCAWSVSGTSGVLDTQYFGPGTRLTVL.

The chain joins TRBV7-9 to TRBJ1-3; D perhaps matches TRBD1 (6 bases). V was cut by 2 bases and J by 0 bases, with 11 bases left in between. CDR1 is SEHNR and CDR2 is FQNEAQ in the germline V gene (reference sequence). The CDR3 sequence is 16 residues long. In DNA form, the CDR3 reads TGTGCCAGCAGCTTATTTCCCAGGGGCTCTGGAAACACCATATATTTT. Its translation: CASSLFPRGSGNTIYF.